This is a list of T cell receptor beta chains from one sample in a study of siplizumab effects on memory and regulatory T cells. Sequencing was performed with immunoSEQ multiplex PCR; in TCRdb, only in-frame clones are kept and a portion is missing. In the table there are more than 85,000 clones, roughly 92% of which are singletons. The sequenced sample was CD4+ T cells sorted from blood. The receptors were gathered from a human donor in good health. Both conserved end residues are trimmed from each CDR3. Rows give clone size only sometimes, using once, few, many, or a class for an expanded clone.

-,TRBV7-7,ASSLFGTGSGEQY
once,TRBV7-6,ASSLGGGGRNTEAF
-,TRBV5-4,ASSSPRYTEAF
-,TRBV6-6,ASRALTGPQETQY
-,TRBV5-1,ASRPGLITDTQY
-,TRBV2,ASSEFYEQY
-,TRBV6-1,ASSEKRGQGVNSPLH
-,TRBV9,ASSRQGQAGYT
-,TRBV29-1,SVEVPPSGTRYT
-,TRBV5-1,ASRSPVGAMDNEQF
-,TRBV9,ASSVDRGELF
-,TRBV29-1,SVLGSYKQF
-,TRBV11-2,ASSPGGGGYGYT
-,TRBV5-1,ASSPTRQGLGTEAF
-,TRBV5-4,ASYPQGTDTQY
few,TRBV18,ASSPQNSFGKTNEKLF
-,TRBV5-1,ASSLVASYTPGETQY
once,TRBV11-2,ASSPPALDTEAF
-,TRBV30,AWRELGQGARGAF
-,TRBV7-7,ASSSQLGTEQY
-,TRBV11-2,ASSLTSGRRETQY
-,TRBV9,ASSVVAASTDTQY
-,TRBV30,AWEYTDTQY
-,TRBV27,ASSLRRVGGYT
-,TRBV10-3,AVQPDTGEAF
-,TRBV25-1,ASGGFGARGYEAF
-,TRBV5-1,ASSPGTFTEAF
-,TRBV5-1,ASRSGGDLAKNIQY
-,TRBV18,ASYLLPRASQETQY
-,TRBV10-3,AISESKTFTGELF
-,TRBV7-9,ASSSQVIHEQY
-,TRBV7-2,ASSGDRAYEQY
-,TRBV30,AWSANRGQGGHEQF
once,TRBV6-5,ASSRTVNTEAF
-,TRBV25-1,ASRNNLGTGDRGYT
-,TRBV25-1,ASSDHPSGHNEQF
-,TRBV25-1,ASSETTGGREKLF
-,TRBV27,ASSLEGPPYTGELF
-,TRBV10-1,ASSPRTGGTQY
-,TRBV29-1,SVFPGETQY
-,TRBV6-5,ASSYRGSVYEQY
-,TRBV5-1,ASSLYGSEVV